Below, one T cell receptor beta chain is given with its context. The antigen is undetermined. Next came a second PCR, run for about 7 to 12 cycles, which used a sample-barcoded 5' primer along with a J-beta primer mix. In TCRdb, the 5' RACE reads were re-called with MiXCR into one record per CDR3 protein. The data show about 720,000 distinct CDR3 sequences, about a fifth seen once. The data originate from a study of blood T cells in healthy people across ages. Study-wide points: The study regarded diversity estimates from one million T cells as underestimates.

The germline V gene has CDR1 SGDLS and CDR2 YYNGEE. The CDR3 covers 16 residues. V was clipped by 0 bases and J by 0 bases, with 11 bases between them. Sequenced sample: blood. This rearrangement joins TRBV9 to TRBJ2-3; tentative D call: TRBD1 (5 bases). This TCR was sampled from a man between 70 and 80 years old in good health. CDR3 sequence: CASSVEWTTSTDTQYF. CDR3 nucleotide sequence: TGTGCCAGCAGCGTAGAGTGGACAACTAGCACAGATACGCAGTATTTT.